Shown below are 32 T cell receptor beta chains from a single sample sequenced in a study of T cell responses to AZD1222 COVID-19 vaccine. Produced via immunoSEQ multiplex PCR; TCRdb's table is partial and in-frame only. The sample lists about 140,000 clones; roughly 90% were seen once. Material: peripheral blood, obtained on day 0 of AZD1222 vaccination. The source of these receptors is an adult in good health.

This rearrangement joins TRBV5-6 to TRBJ1-6; no clear D gene. Trimming took off 4 bases at V and 0 bases at J, with 11 bases between the two ends. Germline CDR1 reads SGHDT; CDR2 reads YYEEEE. The CDR3 runs to 16 residues. CDR3 in DNA: TGTGCCAGCAGCGGTCAACAGAGCTCCTATAATTCACCCCTCCACTTT. The encoded protein is CASSGQQSSYNSPLHF.

The gene calls are TRBV10-3 and TRBJ2-3, with TRBD2 matching over 13 bases. Trimming at V came to 9 bases and at J to 1 base, leaving 4 bases not matched to a gene. The CDR3 is made up of 15 amino acids. Germline assignment: CDR1 ENHRY and CDR2 SYGVKD. CDR3 nucleotide sequence: TGTGCCATTACCGGACTAGCGGGGGGCACAGATACGCAGTATTTT. As protein: CAITGLAGGTDTQYF.

This chain connects TRBV25-1 to TRBJ1-1; D might be TRBD1 (5 bases). CDR3 size: 15 residues. V was clipped by 0 bases and J by 6 bases, with 14 bases between them. Per the germline V gene, CDR1 is MGHDK and CDR2 is SYGVNS. The CDR3 loop is CASSEYGKGRAEAFF. CDR3 DNA: TGTGCCAGCAGTGAATATGGAAAGGGGAGAGCTGAAGCTTTCTTT.

The V and J genes are TRBV9 and TRBJ2-2; D is undetermined. Germline CDR1 is SGDLS and CDR2 is YYNGEE. The CDR3 runs to 14 residues. The ends were cut back, 1 base at V and 0 bases at J, with 4 bases in the middle. The CDR3, as DNA: TGTGCCAGCAGCGTAATGCCGAACACCGGGGAGCTGTTTTTT. The encoded protein is CASSVMPNTGELFF.

This chain uses TRBV7-8 with TRBJ1-1, with a tentative D call TRBD1 (5 bases). This CDR3 is built from 13 residues. Trimming removed 10 bases from V and 6 bases from J, with 18 bases in between. Germline V gene data show CDR1 as SGHVS and CDR2 as FQNEAQ. The CDR3 DNA follows: TGTGCCACCCAATACCAGGGTCGGGCTGAAGCTTTCTTT. Translated, it gives CATQYQGRAEAFF.

The V gene is TRBV18, the J gene TRBJ1-1; 7 nucleotides match TRBD1. This CDR3 is 16 amino acids long. Per germline, CDR1 KGHSH and CDR2 LQKENI. The V segment lost 3 bases and the J segment 0 bases; nucleotides outside the gene matches: 7. The CDR3 nucleotides are TGTGCCAGCTCACCCTCGACAGGGTACTTGAACACTGAAGCTTTCTTT. Its protein product is CASSPSTGYLNTEAFF.

The V and J genes are TRBV7-8 and TRBJ1-5; no definite D call. The germline V gene has CDR1 SGHVS and CDR2 FQNEAQ. V dropped 5 bases and J dropped 11 bases, with 22 bases sitting between them. This CDR3 comprises 15 residues. The CDR3 sequence: CASSKEGGRGRTQHF. CDR3 DNA: TGTGCCAGCAGCAAGGAGGGAGGGCGTGGAAGGACCCAGCATTTT.

The rearrangement uses TRBV19 and TRBJ1-2; D might be TRBD1 (5 bases). The ends were cut back, 7 bases at V and 3 bases at J, with 18 bases in the middle. The length of the CDR3 is 15 residues. The germline gives CDR1 LNHDA, CDR2 SQIVND (reference sequence). The CDR3 spells CASIPFQGFHYGYTF. The CDR3 DNA follows: TGTGCCAGTATCCCGTTTCAGGGTTTCCACTATGGCTACACCTTC. The variable domain in full, with the rest retrieved from reference TRBV19 and TRBJ1-2, is DGGITQSPKYLFRKEGQNVTLSCEQNLNHDAMYWYRQDPGQGLRLIYYSQIVNDFQKGDIAEGYSVSREKKESFPLTVTSAQKNPTAFYLCASIPFQGFHYGYTFGSGTRLTVV.

The CDR3 sequence: CASSLDPRLVGTEAFF. The CDR3 DNA follows: TGTGCCAGCAGTTTAGACCCGCGGCTGGTAGGAACTGAAGCTTTCTTT. The genes are TRBV28 and TRBJ1-1; the D is unclear. CDR1 is MDHEN and CDR2 is SYDVKM in the germline V gene. The V gene lost 2 bases and the J gene lost 5 bases, with 18 bases spanning the gap. The CDR3 runs to 16 residues.

The rearrangement uses TRBV6-1 and TRBJ1-2; 8 bases agree with TRBD1. The length of the CDR3 is 14 residues. J lost 4 bases, V lost 2 bases, and 3 bases had no gene match. Germline V gene data show CDR1 as MNHNS and CDR2 as SASEGT. For the CDR3, the DNA is TGTGCCAGCAGTGAATTAACAGGGGGCTATGGCTACACCTTC. It encodes CASSELTGGYGYTF.

This clone has just one count. The rearrangement uses TRBV7-2 and TRBJ1-5, with D tentatively TRBD1 (6 bases). Trimming took 0 bases from V and 0 from J, leaving 6 bases between them. Germline V gene lookup returns CDR1 SGHTA and CDR2 FQGNSA. CDR3 length: 15 residues. CDR3 nucleotides: TGTGCCAGCAGCTTAGCAGGGGGTAGCAATCAGCCCCAGCATTTT. Protein: CASSLAGGSNQPQHF.

The chain employs TRBV5-5 and TRBJ1-2, with D perhaps TRBD1 (6 bases). The CDR3 runs 14 residues. CDR1 is SGHKS and CDR2 is YYEKEE in the germline V gene (reference sequence). Trimming stripped 1 base from V and 6 bases from J, with 13 bases between. The CDR3 sequence: CASSLPGGLDGYTF. The CDR3 DNA follows: TGTGCCAGCAGCTTGCCGGGGGGGCTGGATGGCTACACCTTC.

The genes are TRBV28 and TRBJ2-5; 7 bases are shared with TRBD1. The ends lost 2 bases at V and 7 bases at J; junction bases unmatched: 10. CDR1 is MDHEN, CDR2 SYDVKM, per germline. This CDR3 is 15 amino acids long. Here the CDR3 DNA reads TGTGCCAGCAGTTTACGGACAGGTTCGGTATGGACCCAGTACTTC. Translated, it gives CASSLRTGSVWTQYF.

The chain uses TRBV7-9 and TRBJ1-1; D is ambiguous. The CDR3 has 15 amino acids. From germline, CDR1 is SEHNR and CDR2 FQNEAQ (reference sequence). V gave up 5 bases and J gave up 2 bases, with 15 bases separating them. Written as DNA, the CDR3 is TGTGCCAGCAGCGCCACCCGAGGACCAAACACTGAAGCTTTCTTT. It specifies CASSATRGPNTEAFF.

CDR3 sequence: CASSLGEGYEQYF. In DNA form, the CDR3 reads TGTGCCAGCAGCTTAGGGGAGGGTTACGAGCAGTACTTC. The gene calls are TRBV7-2 and TRBJ2-7, with 7 bases that match TRBD2. Losses at the gene ends were 1 base for V and 4 bases for J; bases not matched to a gene: 1. The CDR3 is made up of 13 amino acids. Germline V gene sequence: CDR1 SGHTA, CDR2 FQGNSA. Variable domain in full (rest from reference TRBV7-2 and TRBJ2-7): GAGVSQSPSNKVTEKGKDVELRCDPISGHTALYWYRQSLGQGLEFLIYFQGNSAPDKSGLPSDRFSAERTGGSVSTLTIQRTQQEDSAVYLCASSLGEGYEQYFGPGTRLTVT.

This clone came up once. The V gene is TRBV7-9, the J gene TRBJ1-1, with D unclear. CDR3 size: 16 residues. The V and J ends lost 6 bases and 7 bases respectively, with 24 bases between them. Germline V lookup: CDR1 SEHNR, CDR2 FQNEAQ (reference sequence). CDR3 in DNA: TGTGCCAGCAGACGGACCGTAAAGGGAGGAAGGGTTGAAGCTTTCTTT. This encodes CASRRTVKGGRVEAFF.

V and J are TRBV7-9 and TRBJ1-1, with 8 bases identical to TRBD1. From germline, CDR1 is SEHNR and CDR2 FQNEAQ (reference sequence). V shed 5 bases and J 0 bases; nucleotides not matched to a gene: 14. The CDR3 is made up of 18 amino acids. The CDR3 coding sequence is TGTGCCAGCAGCCCTTACCGGGACAGGCCCCTTATGAACACTGAAGCTTTCTTT. Translation: CASSPYRDRPLMNTEAFF.

The chain has TRBV5-1 and TRBJ2-3; D might be TRBD2 (5 bases). Between the trimmed V and J ends, which lost 3 bases and 3 bases, there was a span of 11 bases. Germline values: CDR1 SGHRS, CDR2 YFSETQ. The CDR3 consists of 14 residues. The CDR3: CASSSGPGTDTQYF. As DNA, the CDR3 is TGCGCCAGCAGCTCTGGGCCGGGAACAGATACGCAGTATTTT.

The chain has TRBV30 and TRBJ1-1; D not resolved. CDR3 length equals 13 residues. Germline CDR1 and CDR2: GTSNPN and SVGIG (reference sequence). V was clipped by 4 bases and J by 2 bases, with 11 bases between them. The CDR3 is CAWTWGLNTEAFF. DNA of the CDR3: TGTGCCTGGACGTGGGGTTTAAACACTGAAGCTTTCTTT.

This clone was detected once. The chain combines TRBV6-2 or TRBV6-3 with TRBJ1-4, with TRBD1 identical over 9 bases. V shed 6 bases, J shed 5 bases, and the junction held 4 bases outside the gene matches. This CDR3 is built from 14 residues. Germline V gene data show CDR1 as MNHEY and CDR2 as SVGEGT. CDR3 sequence: CASSRTGVNEKLFF. CDR3 sequence (DNA): TGTGCCAGCAGCCGGACAGGGGTGAATGAAAAACTGTTTTTT.

The chain recombines TRBV6-5 with TRBJ2-5, with D uncertain. V lost 6 bases, J lost 5 bases, and 10 bases lay in between. Germline CDR1 is MNHEY and CDR2 is SVGAGI. CDR3 length: 12 amino acids. The CDR3 is CASSPFGETQYF. The CDR3 DNA reads as TGTGCCAGCAGCCCCTTCGGGGAGACCCAGTACTTC.

CDR3 in DNA: TGTGCCAGCAGCCAAGACTCTCTTGGGAATCAGCCCCAGCATTTT. Translated, it gives CASSQDSLGNQPQHF. The V gene is TRBV4-2, the J gene TRBJ1-5, with D uncertain. The V end was cut by 0 bases, the J end by 4 bases, with 10 bases between. The CDR3 is made up of 15 amino acids. Germline V gives CDR1 LGHNA, CDR2 YNFKEQ.

Concerning this clone itself: Mismatch with germline at one junction end may stem from a read error. This chain connects TRBV7-7 to TRBJ2-5, with TRBD1 identical over 9 bases. The length of the CDR3 is 14 residues. Germline CDR1 reads SSHAT; CDR2 reads FNYEAQ (reference sequence). The CDR3 here is CVSSPGTGKETQYF. CDR3 DNA sequence: TGTGTCAGCAGCCCCGGGACAGGGAAAGAGACCCAGTACTTC.

This sequence joins TRBV6-2 or TRBV6-3 and TRBJ1-5; possible D gene TRBD1, 5 bases. The V end lost 2 bases, the J end lost 9 bases, and 14 bases lay between the germline ends. This CDR3 region has 14 residues. CDR1 is MNHEY and CDR2 is SVGEGT in the germline V gene. The CDR3 loop reads CASSYQGFFLPQHF. The CDR3 DNA follows: TGTGCCAGCAGTTACCAGGGTTTCTTTTTGCCCCAGCATTTT.

The sample holds a few counts of this clone. The CDR3 sequence: CSVGDRGDGYTF. CDR3 nucleotides: TGCAGCGTTGGGGACAGGGGTGATGGCTACACCTTC. The genes are TRBV29-1 and TRBJ1-2, with TRBD1 identical over 10 bases. Losses at the gene ends were 4 bases for V and 6 bases for J; bases not matched to a gene: 2. CDR1 and CDR2 (germline): SQVTM, ANQGSEA. This CDR3 region has 12 residues. The whole variable domain, filled in from reference TRBV29-1 and TRBJ1-2, reads SAVISQKPSRDICQRGTSLTIQCQVDSQVTMMFWYRQQPGQSLTLIATANQGSEATYESGFVIDKFPISRPNLTFSTLTVSNMSPEDSSIYLCSVGDRGDGYTFGSGTRLTVV.

V is TRBV3-1 (or the pseudogene TRBV3-2) and J is TRBJ2-3; 9 bases line up with TRBD1. V trimming: 5 bases; J trimming: 2 bases; junction bases outside the gene matches: 5. Germline CDR1 and CDR2: LGHDT and YNNKEL (reference sequence). The CDR3 loop spans 15 amino acids. The CDR3 loop reads CASSTRDRATDTQYF. CDR3 sequence (DNA): TGTGCCAGCAGCACCAGGGACAGGGCCACAGATACGCAGTATTTT.

Concerning this clone: Other nucleotide sequences in the sample specify the same CDR3. This sequence joins TRBV12-3 or TRBV12-4 and TRBJ2-5, with D possibly being TRBD1 or TRBD2 (5 bases each). This CDR3 comprises 13 residues. V was cut by 3 bases and J by 1 base, with 6 bases left in between. As DNA, the CDR3 is TGTGCCAGCAGTTTGGGGGTCCAAGAGACCCAGTACTTC. This sequence encodes CASSLGVQETQYF.

V is TRBV6-6 and J is TRBJ1-1; D call uncertain. Trimming took off 7 bases at V and 3 bases at J, with 15 bases between the two ends. The CDR3 is 14 residues long. CDR1 MNHNY and CDR2 SVGAGI come from the germline V gene (reference sequence). CDR3 protein: CASKLGGGDTEAFF. CDR3 sequence (DNA): TGTGCCAGCAAGCTCGGTGGCGGGGACACTGAAGCTTTCTTT.

The gene calls are TRBV19 and TRBJ1-6; tentatively, D is TRBD1 (5 bases). Looked up from germline, CDR1 is LNHDA and CDR2 is SQIVND (reference sequence). This CDR3 spans 13 amino acids. Trimming shortened V by 7 bases and J by 6 bases, and 10 bases separated the two germline ends. The CDR3 DNA follows: TGTGCCAGTAAGAGGGACCTTAATTCACCCCTCCACTTT. Its protein product is CASKRDLNSPLHF.

The rearrangement joins TRBV6-5 to TRBJ1-3, with a weak D call TRBD1 (6 bases). The germline V gene has CDR1 MNHEY and CDR2 SVGAGI. This CDR3 is 14 amino acids long. V lost 5 bases and J 4 bases, leaving 12 bases between the germline ends. The CDR3 coding sequence is TGTGCCAGCAGTCCACAGGGTTCCGGAAACACCATATATTTT. Translation: CASSPQGSGNTIYF.

The chain links TRBV4-1 to TRBJ1-5; the D gene is possibly TRBD1 (5 bases). Germline V CDR1 and CDR2: MGHRA, YSYEKL. The CDR3 sequence is 20 residues long. The V end was cut by 4 bases, the J end by 1 base, with 26 bases between. The CDR3 sequence: CASSPGSGTPLRGSNQPQHF. The DNA of the CDR3 is TGCGCCAGCAGCCCAGGAAGCGGGACCCCGCTGCGGGGGAGCAATCAGCCCCAGCATTTT.

This clone was counted a single time. A junction boundary mismatches the germline segment, possibly from a read error. The V gene is TRBV12-3 or TRBV12-4, the J gene TRBJ1-2; 7 nucleotides agree with TRBD1. The length of the CDR3 is 11 residues. The chain's CDR3 is CASRQGLVSAF. CDR3 coding DNA: TGTGCCAGTAGACAGGGTTTAGTGTCTGCCTTC.